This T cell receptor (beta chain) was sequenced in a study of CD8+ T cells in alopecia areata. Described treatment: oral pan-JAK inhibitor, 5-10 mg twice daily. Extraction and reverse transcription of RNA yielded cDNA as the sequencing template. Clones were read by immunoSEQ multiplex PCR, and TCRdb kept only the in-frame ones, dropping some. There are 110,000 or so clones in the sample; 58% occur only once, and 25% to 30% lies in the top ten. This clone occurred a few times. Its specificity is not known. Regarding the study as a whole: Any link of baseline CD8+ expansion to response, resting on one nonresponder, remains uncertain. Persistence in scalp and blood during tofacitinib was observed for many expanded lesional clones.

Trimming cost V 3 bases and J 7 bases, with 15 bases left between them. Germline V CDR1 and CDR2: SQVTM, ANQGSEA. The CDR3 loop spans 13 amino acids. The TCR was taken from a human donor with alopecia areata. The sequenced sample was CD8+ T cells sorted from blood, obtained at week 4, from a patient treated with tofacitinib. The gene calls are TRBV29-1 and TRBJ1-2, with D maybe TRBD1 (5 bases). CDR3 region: CSVEGQTVGGYTF. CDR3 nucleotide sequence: TGCAGCGTTGAGGGGCAAACGGTGGGTGGCTACACCTTC. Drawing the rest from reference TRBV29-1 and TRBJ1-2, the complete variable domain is SAVISQKPSRDICQRGTSLTIQCQVDSQVTMMFWYRQQPGQSLTLIATANQGSEATYESGFVIDKFPISRPNLTFSTLTVSNMSPEDSSIYLCSVEGQTVGGYTFGSGTRLTVV.